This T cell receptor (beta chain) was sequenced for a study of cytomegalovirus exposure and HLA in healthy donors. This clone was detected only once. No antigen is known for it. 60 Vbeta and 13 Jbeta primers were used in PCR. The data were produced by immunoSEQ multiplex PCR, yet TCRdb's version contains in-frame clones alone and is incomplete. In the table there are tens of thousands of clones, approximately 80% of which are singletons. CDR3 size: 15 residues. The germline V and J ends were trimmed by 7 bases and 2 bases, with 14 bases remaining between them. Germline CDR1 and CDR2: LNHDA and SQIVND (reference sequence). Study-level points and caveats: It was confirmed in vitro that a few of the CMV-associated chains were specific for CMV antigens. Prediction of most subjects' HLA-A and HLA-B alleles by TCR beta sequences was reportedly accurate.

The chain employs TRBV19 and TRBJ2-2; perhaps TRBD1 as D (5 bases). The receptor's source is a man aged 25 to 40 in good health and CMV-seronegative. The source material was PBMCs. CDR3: CASKGQALNTGELFF. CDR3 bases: TGTGCCAGTAAGGGGCAGGCCCTAAACACCGGGGAGCTGTTTTTT.